Detailed here is one TCR beta chain. This entry comes from a study of blood T cell repertoires in COVID-19. The table came from immunoSEQ multiplex PCR; TCRdb's copy has only in-frame clones and leaves some out. This table has about 120,000 clones, about 91% appearing once. This TCR came from a man between 45 and 60 years old with acute or convalescent COVID-19. Sequencing input: peripheral blood.

The CDR3 reads CASSADTLTGELFF. CDR3 nucleotide sequence: TGTGCCAGCAGCGCCGACACCTTAACCGGGGAGCTGTTTTTT. The rearrangement uses TRBV5-4 and TRBJ2-2; D unresolved. Trimming removed 4 bases at V and 5 bases at J, with 12 bases between. The CDR3 runs to 14 residues. Germline values: CDR1 SGHNT, CDR2 YYREEE (reference sequence).